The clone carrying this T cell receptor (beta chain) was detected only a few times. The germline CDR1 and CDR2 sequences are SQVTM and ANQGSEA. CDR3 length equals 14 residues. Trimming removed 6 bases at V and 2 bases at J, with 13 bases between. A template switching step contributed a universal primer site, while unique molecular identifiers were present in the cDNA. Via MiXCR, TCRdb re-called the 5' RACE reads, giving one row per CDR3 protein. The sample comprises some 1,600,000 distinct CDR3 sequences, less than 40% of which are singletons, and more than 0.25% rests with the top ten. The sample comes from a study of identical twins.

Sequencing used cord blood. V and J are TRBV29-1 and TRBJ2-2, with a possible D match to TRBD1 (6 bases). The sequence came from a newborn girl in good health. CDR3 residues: CSVTPGQNTGELFF. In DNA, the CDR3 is TGCAGCGTAACACCGGGACAAAACACCGGGGAGCTGTTTTTT.